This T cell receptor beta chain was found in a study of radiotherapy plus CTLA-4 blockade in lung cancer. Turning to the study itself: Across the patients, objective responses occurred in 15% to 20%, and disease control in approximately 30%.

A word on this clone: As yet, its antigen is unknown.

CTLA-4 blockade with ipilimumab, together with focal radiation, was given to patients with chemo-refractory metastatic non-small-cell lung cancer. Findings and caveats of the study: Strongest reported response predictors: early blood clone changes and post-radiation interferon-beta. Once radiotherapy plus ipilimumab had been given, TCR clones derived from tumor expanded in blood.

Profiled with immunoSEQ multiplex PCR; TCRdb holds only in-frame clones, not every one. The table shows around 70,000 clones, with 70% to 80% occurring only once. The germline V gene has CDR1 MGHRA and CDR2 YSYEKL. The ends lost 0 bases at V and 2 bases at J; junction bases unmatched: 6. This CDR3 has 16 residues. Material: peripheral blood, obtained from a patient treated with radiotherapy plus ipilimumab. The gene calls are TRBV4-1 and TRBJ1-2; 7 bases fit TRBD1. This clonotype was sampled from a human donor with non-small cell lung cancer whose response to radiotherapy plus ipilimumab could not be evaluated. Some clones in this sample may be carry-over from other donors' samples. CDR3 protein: CASSQESGRGNYGYTF. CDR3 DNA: TGCGCCAGCAGCCAAGAATCGGGCAGGGGGAACTATGGCTACACCTTC.